These T cell receptor beta chains were read from a single sample in a study of identical twins. Using its own MiXCR run on the 5' RACE reads, TCRdb lists one record per CDR3 protein. Altogether about 810,000 distinct CDR3 sequences are present, roughly 12% being singletons, with the ten largest covering around 1.5%. This sample also belongs to another study, concerning yellow fever vaccine responses in identical twins.

Sample: PBMCs. The source is a young woman in good health. The CDR3 runs from the conserved cysteine through the conserved F or W. D genes are given only for firm matches. Part of the rows lack a size; the others show once, few, many or a class for expanded clones.

j_gene: TRBJ2-7; d_gene: -; v_gene: TRBV5-1; abundance: -; CDR3aa: CASSLIRAGLEQYF; CDR3nt: TGCGCCAGCAGCTTGATTAGGGCAGGGCTCGAGCAGTACTTC
j_gene: TRBJ2-5; d_gene: TRBD2; v_gene: TRBV20-1; abundance: -; CDR3aa: CSATTSGRRETQYF; CDR3nt: TGCAGTGCGACCACTAGCGGGAGACGGGAGACCCAGTACTTC
j_gene: TRBJ1-2; d_gene: TRBD1; v_gene: TRBV12-3/TRBV12-4; abundance: -; CDR3aa: CASSFQGDSYGYTF; CDR3nt: TGTGCCAGCAGTTTCCAGGGGGATAGCTATGGCTACACCTTC
j_gene: TRBJ2-7; d_gene: -; v_gene: TRBV18; abundance: -; CDR3aa: CASSPRVGHSSYEQYF; CDR3nt: TGTGCCAGCTCACCCCGAGTGGGACACTCATCCTACGAGCAGTACTTC
j_gene: TRBJ1-5; d_gene: -; v_gene: TRBV7-6; abundance: -; CDR3aa: CASSGRLDQPQHF; CDR3nt: TGTGCCAGCAGCGGTAGGCTCGATCAGCCCCAGCATTTT
j_gene: TRBJ1-5; d_gene: -; v_gene: TRBV3-1; abundance: many; CDR3aa: CASSQQQGRQPQHF; CDR3nt: TGTGCCAGCAGCCAACAACAGGGACGTCAGCCCCAGCATTTT
j_gene: TRBJ2-5; d_gene: -; v_gene: TRBV21-1; abundance: few; CDR3aa: CASSKAGTVEETQYF; CDR3nt: TGTGCCAGCAGCAAAGCGGGGACAGTCGAAGAGACCCAGTACTTC
j_gene: TRBJ1-4; d_gene: -; v_gene: TRBV4-1; abundance: many; CDR3aa: CASSQALRRATTNEKLFF; CDR3nt: TGCGCCAGCAGCCAAGCCCTGCGGAGGGCAACAACTAATGAAAAACTGTTTTTT
j_gene: TRBJ1-4; d_gene: TRBD1; v_gene: TRBV18; abundance: few; CDR3aa: CASSPRQGAEKLFF; CDR3nt: TGTGCCAGCTCACCGCGACAGGGGGCGGAAAAACTGTTTTTT
j_gene: TRBJ2-2; d_gene: -; v_gene: TRBV28; abundance: many; CDR3aa: CASSLGQTTGELFF; CDR3nt: TGTGCCAGCAGTTTAGGGCAGACCACCGGGGAGCTGTTTTTT
j_gene: TRBJ2-3; d_gene: TRBD2; v_gene: TRBV28; abundance: few; CDR3aa: CASSTTAGGLPGDTQYF; CDR3nt: TGTGCCAGCAGCACAACAGCGGGGGGGCTCCCCGGAGATACGCAGTATTTT
j_gene: TRBJ2-7; d_gene: -; v_gene: TRBV20-1; abundance: many; CDR3aa: CSAREWGDLEQYF; CDR3nt: TGCAGTGCTAGAGAATGGGGTGATCTCGAGCAGTACTTC
j_gene: TRBJ2-1; d_gene: TRBD1; v_gene: TRBV6-1; abundance: -; CDR3aa: CASSARQGASYNEQFF; CDR3nt: TGTGCCAGCAGTGCGCGGCAGGGGGCGAGTTACAATGAGCAGTTCTTC
j_gene: TRBJ2-1; d_gene: -; v_gene: TRBV12-3/TRBV12-4; abundance: -; CDR3aa: CASSLGGDPRGEFF; CDR3nt: TGTGCCAGCAGTTTAGGGGGCGACCCCCGAGGGGAGTTCTTC
j_gene: TRBJ1-2; d_gene: -; v_gene: TRBV5-1; abundance: many; CDR3aa: CASSLAGQLNYGYTF; CDR3nt: TGCGCCAGCAGCTTGGCCGGTCAGCTAAACTATGGCTACACCTTC
j_gene: TRBJ1-2; d_gene: -; v_gene: TRBV10-3; abundance: -; CDR3aa: CAISEAGIMDGYTF; CDR3nt: TGTGCCATCAGTGAAGCAGGGATAATGGATGGCTACACCTTC
j_gene: TRBJ1-2; d_gene: TRBD1; v_gene: TRBV12-3/TRBV12-4; abundance: -; CDR3aa: CASSSGQGLEGYTF; CDR3nt: TGTGCCAGCAGTTCCGGACAGGGTCTGGAAGGCTACACCTTC